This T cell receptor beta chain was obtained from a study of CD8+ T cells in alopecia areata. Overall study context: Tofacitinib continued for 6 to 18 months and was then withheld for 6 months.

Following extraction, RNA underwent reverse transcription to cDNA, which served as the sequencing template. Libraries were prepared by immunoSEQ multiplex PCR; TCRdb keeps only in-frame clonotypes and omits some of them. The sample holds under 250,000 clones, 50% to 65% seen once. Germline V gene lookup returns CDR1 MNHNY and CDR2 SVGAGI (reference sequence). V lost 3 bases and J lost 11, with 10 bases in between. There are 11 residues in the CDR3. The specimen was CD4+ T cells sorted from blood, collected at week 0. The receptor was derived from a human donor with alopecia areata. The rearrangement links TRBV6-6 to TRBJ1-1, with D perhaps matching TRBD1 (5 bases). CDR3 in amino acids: CASSYLGEAFF. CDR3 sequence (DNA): TGTGCCAGCAGTTATTTGGGGGAGGCTTTCTTT.